The 22 T cell receptor beta chains listed next were all sequenced from one sample in a study of cytomegalovirus exposure and HLA in healthy donors. The PCR ran on 60 Vbeta and 13 Jbeta primers. TCRdb's table, derived via immunoSEQ multiplex PCR, lists solely in-frame clones and lacks some. Of 150,000 to 200,000 clones in the sample, about four fifths were seen once. Specimen: PBMCs. These receptors were taken from a male donor in good health and CMV-seronegative.

The rearrangement joins TRBV30 to TRBJ2-1, with 11 positions matching TRBD2. Germline CDR1 reads GTSNPN; CDR2 reads SVGIG (reference sequence). CDR3 length equals 14 residues. Germline trimming cut 7 bases from V and 10 bases from J; bases unmatched to any gene: 12. In DNA form, the CDR3 reads TGTGCCTCATACAAGACTAGCGGGAAATACGAGCAGTTCTTC. Encoded protein: CASYKTSGKYEQFF.

This clone showed up just a few times. The chain carries TRBV9 and TRBJ2-2; D might be TRBD2 (6 bases). The CDR3 runs 16 residues. Germline lookup yields CDR1 SGDLS and CDR2 YYNGEE. V lost 0 bases and J lost 1, with 10 bases in between. CDR3 coding DNA: TGTGCCAGCAGCGTAGGATTAGCGGAGAACACCGGGGAGCTGTTTTTT. This translates into CASSVGLAENTGELFF.

The V gene is TRBV9, the J gene TRBJ2-5, with D perhaps TRBD1 (6 bases). V was clipped by 0 bases and J by 5 bases, with 14 bases between them. There are 15 residues in the CDR3. Germline V CDR1 and CDR2: SGDLS, YYNGEE. The CDR3 spells CASSVAGALQETQYF. DNA for the CDR3: TGTGCCAGCAGCGTAGCAGGGGCGCTTCAGGAGACCCAGTACTTC.

V and J are TRBV27 and TRBJ2-1; D gene unclear. CDR3 length equals 11 residues. V lost 6 bases, J lost 4 bases, and 4 bases lay in between. Germline V gene lookup returns CDR1 MNHEY and CDR2 SMNVEV (reference sequence). The CDR3 DNA reads as TGTGCCAGCAGCCATTACAATGAGCAGTTCTTC. Amino acid sequence: CASSHYNEQFF.

The chain is built from TRBV7-9 and TRBJ1-2; D is uncertain. V gave up 3 bases and J gave up 3 bases, with 8 bases separating them. Germline loops: CDR1 SEHNR, CDR2 FQNEAQ (reference sequence). There are 13 residues in the CDR3. The CDR3 sequence: CASSFASYYGYTF. In DNA form, the CDR3 reads TGTGCCAGCAGCTTTGCGTCTTACTATGGCTACACCTTC.

This clone was found once. The chain uses TRBV6-5 and TRBJ2-5; D gene uncertain. This CDR3 is 13 amino acids long. Germline V gene data show CDR1 as MNHEY and CDR2 as SVGAGI. Trimming removed 4 bases at V and 5 bases at J, with 11 bases between. CDR3 protein: CASSFRVLETQYF. DNA of the CDR3: TGTGCCAGCAGTTTCCGGGTCTTGGAGACCCAGTACTTC.

In DNA, the CDR3 is TGCGCCAGCAGCCAGGAAGGGGTTAGCAATCAGCCCCAGCATTTT. Translating it yields CASSQEGVSNQPQHF. The chain recombines TRBV4-1 with TRBJ1-5; tentative D call: TRBD1 (5 bases). Trimming cost V 3 bases and J 0 bases, with 9 bases left between them. The CDR3 is 15 residues long. Germline CDR1 MGHRA, CDR2 YSYEKL.

V gene TRBV28 combines with J gene TRBJ1-5; TRBD1 matches 11 bases. The V and J ends lost 5 bases and 7 bases, in that order; junction bases with no gene match: 4. CDR1 is MDHEN, CDR2 SYDVKM, per germline. CDR3 length equals 14 residues. CDR3 in DNA: TGTGCCAGCAGTGATGGACAGGGGGCACAGCCCCAGCATTTT. Its translation: CASSDGQGAQPQHF.

The chain couples TRBV4-1 to TRBJ2-7; D possibly corresponds to TRBD1 (7 bases). Per the germline V gene, CDR1 is MGHRA and CDR2 is YSYEKL. The CDR3 consists of 15 residues. Trimming took 3 bases from V and 1 from J, leaving 13 bases between them. CDR3 sequence (DNA): TGCGCCAGCAGCCAGGAGGGGGACAGATCCTACGAGCAGTACTTC. It codes for CASSQEGDRSYEQYF.

This chain uses TRBV6-4 with TRBJ2-6; D might be TRBD2 (6 bases). V lost 7 bases and J 4 bases, leaving 23 bases between the germline ends. This CDR3 has 18 residues. CDR1 is MRHNA and CDR2 is SNTAGT in the germline V gene. CDR3 protein: CASTPSAVHGRGANVLTF. CDR3 in DNA: TGTGCCAGCACTCCCTCGGCCGTACACGGGAGAGGGGCCAACGTCCTGACTTTC.

The rearrangement joins TRBV11-2 to TRBJ2-1; D gene uncertain. Deletions cut 4 bases from V and 6 bases from J, with 16 bases between. The germline V gene has CDR1 SGHAT and CDR2 FQNNGV. The CDR3 has 15 amino acids. In nucleotides, the CDR3 is TGTGCCAGCAGCTCACCGGTTACGATCGGCAATGAGCAGTTCTTC. Its translation: CASSSPVTIGNEQFF.

V and J are TRBV10-2 and TRBJ2-3; D is undetermined. Germline CDR1 is WSHSY and CDR2 is SAAADI. Trimming took off 9 bases at V and 2 bases at J, with 15 bases between the two ends. The length of the CDR3 is 14 residues. CDR3 residues: CASANDPLTDTQYF. CDR3 in DNA: TGCGCCAGTGCTAACGATCCGCTCACAGATACGCAGTATTTT.

The genes are TRBV6-5 and TRBJ1-2; the D gene is possibly TRBD1 (5 bases). The CDR3 contains 14 residues. Trimming took 6 bases from V and 7 from J, leaving 18 bases between them. In germline, CDR1 is MNHEY, CDR2 SVGAGI. The CDR3: CASSSPGGSRGYTF. In nucleotides, the CDR3 is TGTGCCAGCAGCTCCCCTGGGGGGAGTCGTGGCTACACCTTC.

This clone was seen a few times. The chain is built from TRBV30 and TRBJ1-2; 7 positions agree with TRBD1. Germline values: CDR1 GTSNPN, CDR2 SVGIG (reference sequence). V dropped 2 bases and J dropped 6; count of bases not matched to a gene: 9. The CDR3 is 14 residues long. The CDR3: CAWSQSRGRNGYTF. DNA of the CDR3: TGTGCCTGGAGTCAGTCGAGGGGGCGAAATGGCTACACCTTC.

The rearrangement links TRBV30 to TRBJ2-7, with a possible D match to TRBD2 (7 bases). The CDR3 spans 13 residues. V shed 0 bases and J shed 5 bases, with 11 bases lying between them. The germline CDR1 and CDR2 sequences are GTSNPN and SVGIG (reference sequence). The DNA of the CDR3 is TGTGCCTGGAGTGTCGGGGGGCCCGACGAGCAGTACTTC. It encodes CAWSVGGPDEQYF.

The chain recombines TRBV5-1 with TRBJ2-2; the match to TRBD2 covers 8 bases. The CDR3 sequence is 17 residues long. V lost 2 bases to trimming and J lost 1 base; unmatched junction nucleotides: 7. Germline V gives CDR1 SGHRS, CDR2 YFSETQ. Written as DNA, the CDR3 is TGCGCCAGCAGCTTTCCCGGGACTAGTCTGAACACCGGGGAGCTGTTTTTT. This codes for CASSFPGTSLNTGELFF.

Here the CDR3 DNA reads TGTGCCTCCCCGGGGGGGCCATATAATTCACCCCTCCACTTT. As protein: CASPGGPYNSPLHF. The genes are TRBV30 and TRBJ1-6; the D gene is possibly TRBD1 (6 bases). CDR3 length: 14 residues. V lost 7 bases and J 4 bases, leaving 14 bases between the germline ends. From germline, CDR1 is GTSNPN and CDR2 SVGIG (reference sequence).

This chain uses TRBV18 with TRBJ2-1; 9 bases map to TRBD2. Trimming removed 3 bases from V and 3 bases from J; junction bases left unmatched: 6. The germline V gene has CDR1 KGHSH and CDR2 LQKENI. The CDR3 extends over 16 amino acids. Written as DNA, the CDR3 is TGTGCCAGCTCACCGGCTAGCGGGGTCAACTACAATGAGCAGTTCTTC. Translation: CASSPASGVNYNEQFF.

The chain joins TRBV9 to TRBJ1-1, with 11 bases identical to TRBD1. The germline gives CDR1 SGDLS, CDR2 YYNGEE. Trimming at V came to 3 bases and at J to 4 bases, leaving 8 bases not matched to a gene. The CDR3 spans 16 residues. The CDR3: CASSARDRGGFTEAFF. In DNA, the CDR3 is TGTGCCAGCAGCGCGAGGGACAGGGGGGGATTCACTGAAGCTTTCTTT.

The CDR3 is CASRGGVDSVVYNEQFF. The DNA for the CDR3 is TGTGCCAGCAGGGGGGGTGTCGATAGCGTCGTTTACAATGAGCAGTTCTTC. The gene calls are TRBV2 and TRBJ2-1; D perhaps matches TRBD2 (6 bases). Germline V gene lookup returns CDR1 SNHLY and CDR2 FYNNEI. V was trimmed by 6 bases and J by 4 bases, leaving 22 bases between them. This CDR3 spans 17 amino acids.

This clone was seen a single time. The genes are TRBV5-1 and TRBJ2-3, with a tentative D call TRBD2 (6 bases). The germline V gene has CDR1 SGHRS and CDR2 YFSETQ. Trimming removed 0 bases from V and 5 bases from J, with 16 bases in between. The CDR3 covers 16 residues. CDR3 sequence: CASSLDIAEREDTQYF. The CDR3 nucleotides read TGCGCCAGCAGCTTGGATATAGCGGAGAGGGAAGATACGCAGTATTTT. The full variable domain, rest sourced from reference TRBV5-1 and TRBJ2-3, is KAGVTQTPRYLIKTRGQQVTLSCSPISGHRSVSWYQQTPGQGLQFLFEYFSETQRNKGNFPGRFSGRQFSNSRSEMNVSTLELGDSALYLCASSLDIAEREDTQYFGPGTRLTVL.

The rearrangement links TRBV20-1 to TRBJ1-1; TRBD1 is a possible D gene (6 bases). The V gene lost 5 bases and the J gene lost 8 bases, with 9 bases spanning the gap. Germline V gene sequence: CDR1 DFQATT, CDR2 SNEGSKA (reference sequence). The length of the CDR3 is 10 residues. CDR3 nucleotides: TGCAGTGCTGCCACAGGGGAAGCTTTCTTT. Translated: CSAATGEAFF.